A selection of T cell receptor beta chains follows, all from one sample in a study of shared clonotypes between healthy human individuals. Sequenced by immunoSEQ multiplex PCR; TCRdb stores in-frame clones only, minus some. The data contain about 120,000 clones, roughly two thirds of them singletons. The material sequenced was memory CD8+ T cells sorted from blood. The source is a woman aged 25 to 39 in good health. CDR3s include the opening cysteine and the closing phenylalanine or tryptophan. Fields, in order: D gene, V gene, J gene, clone size, CDR3 protein, CDR3 DNA. The D gene is left open where the match is weak. Not all rows give a size; the values are once, few, many and, for expanded clones, a class.

D gene: TRBD1; V gene: TRBV6-1; J gene: TRBJ1-5; clone size: NA; CDR3 protein: CASSESSGTGHQPQHF; CDR3 DNA: TGTGCCAGCAGTGAAAGTTCCGGGACAGGGCATCAGCCCCAGCATTTT
D gene: NA; V gene: TRBV5-6; J gene: TRBJ2-3; clone size: NA; CDR3 protein: CASSFLALSTDTQYF; CDR3 DNA: TGTGCCAGCAGCTTTCTAGCGCTAAGCACAGATACGCAGTATTTT
D gene: TRBD2; V gene: TRBV5-6; J gene: TRBJ2-7; clone size: once; CDR3 protein: CASSFFGVAGEGEQYF; CDR3 DNA: TGTGCCAGCAGCTTTTTCGGCGTAGCGGGAGAAGGGGAGCAGTACTTC
D gene: NA; V gene: TRBV4-1; J gene: TRBJ2-7; clone size: NA; CDR3 protein: CASSHGTGGTYEQYF; CDR3 DNA: TGCGCCAGCAGCCACGGAACCGGTGGGACCTACGAGCAGTACTTC
D gene: NA; V gene: TRBV7-9; J gene: TRBJ2-3; clone size: NA; CDR3 protein: CASSPYLAGGTDTQYF; CDR3 DNA: TGTGCCAGCAGCCCCTATTTGGCAGGGGGCACAGATACGCAGTATTTT
D gene: TRBD1; V gene: TRBV5-1; J gene: TRBJ1-1; clone size: once; CDR3 protein: CASSLAQGAKAAFF; CDR3 DNA: TGCGCCAGCAGCTTGGCTCAGGGGGCAAAGGCCGCTTTCTTT
D gene: NA; V gene: TRBV6-1; J gene: TRBJ2-7; clone size: NA; CDR3 protein: CASSEGPEGEQYF; CDR3 DNA: TGTGCCAGCAGTGAAGGCCCAGAAGGTGAGCAGTACTTC
D gene: NA; V gene: TRBV29-1; J gene: TRBJ2-3; clone size: NA; CDR3 protein: CSVARDSTDTQYF; CDR3 DNA: TGCAGCGTTGCGCGGGATAGCACAGATACGCAGTATTTT
D gene: TRBD1; V gene: TRBV2; J gene: TRBJ2-7; clone size: NA; CDR3 protein: CASSRRGSAYEQYF; CDR3 DNA: TGTGCCAGCAGTCGCAGGGGGTCGGCCTACGAGCAGTACTTC
D gene: NA; V gene: TRBV10-1; J gene: TRBJ2-7; clone size: NA; CDR3 protein: CASSEYGSSYEQYF; CDR3 DNA: TGCGCCAGCAGTGAGTACGGGTCGTCCTACGAGCAGTACTTC
D gene: NA; V gene: TRBV2; J gene: TRBJ2-7; clone size: NA; CDR3 protein: CASSGLFEQYF; CDR3 DNA: TGTGCCAGCAGTGGACTATTCGAGCAGTACTTC
D gene: TRBD1; V gene: TRBV6-6; J gene: TRBJ1-2; clone size: once; CDR3 protein: CASSYSFTGGGYTF; CDR3 DNA: TGTGCCAGCAGTTACTCGTTCACAGGGGGCGGCTACACCTTC
D gene: NA; V gene: TRBV7-9; J gene: TRBJ1-4; clone size: NA; CDR3 protein: CASSQTENEKLFF; CDR3 DNA: TGTGCCAGCAGCCAAACAGAGAATGAAAAACTGTTTTTT
D gene: NA; V gene: TRBV19; J gene: TRBJ2-5; clone size: NA; CDR3 protein: CASSIAETQYF; CDR3 DNA: TGTGCCAGTAGTATTGCAGAGACCCAGTACTTC
D gene: NA; V gene: TRBV28; J gene: TRBJ2-3; clone size: NA; CDR3 protein: CASSLAPDSAKDTQYF; CDR3 DNA: TGTGCCAGCAGTTTAGCCCCGGACTCAGCAAAAGATACGCAGTATTTT
D gene: NA; V gene: TRBV19; J gene: TRBJ2-3; clone size: NA; CDR3 protein: CASSIAGIDTQYF; CDR3 DNA: TGTGCCAGTAGTATCGCGGGGATAGATACGCAGTATTTT
D gene: NA; V gene: TRBV2; J gene: TRBJ2-7; clone size: many; CDR3 protein: CASKLLEQYF; CDR3 DNA: TGTGCCAGCAAATTGCTTGAGCAGTACTTC
D gene: NA; V gene: TRBV5-4; J gene: TRBJ1-6; clone size: large; CDR3 protein: CASSLASANSPLHF; CDR3 DNA: TGTGCCAGCAGCTTGGCGTCAGCTAATTCACCCCTCCACTTT
D gene: TRBD2; V gene: TRBV6-5; J gene: TRBJ2-2; clone size: few; CDR3 protein: CASSYSTSGSTGELFF; CDR3 DNA: TGTGCCAGCAGTTACTCGACTAGCGGGAGCACCGGGGAGCTGTTTTTT
D gene: TRBD2; V gene: TRBV7-8; J gene: TRBJ2-4; clone size: NA; CDR3 protein: CASSLALAVLAKNIQYF; CDR3 DNA: TGTGCCAGCAGCTTAGCGCTAGCGGTCCTAGCCAAAAACATTCAGTACTTC
D gene: TRBD1; V gene: TRBV4-2; J gene: TRBJ1-4; clone size: NA; CDR3 protein: CASSQDLRTGDFANEKLFF; CDR3 DNA: TGTGCCAGCAGCCAAGATCTAAGGACAGGTGATTTTGCTAATGAAAAACTGTTTTTT
D gene: NA; V gene: TRBV27; J gene: TRBJ2-7; clone size: NA; CDR3 protein: CASSSGPITYEQYF; CDR3 DNA: TGTGCCAGCAGTTCCGGGCCCATAACCTACGAGCAGTACTTC
D gene: NA; V gene: TRBV19; J gene: TRBJ1-2; clone size: few; CDR3 protein: CASSITDTDYGYTF; CDR3 DNA: TGTGCCAGTAGTATAACCGACACTGATTATGGCTACACCTTC
D gene: TRBD2; V gene: TRBV11-2; J gene: TRBJ2-3; clone size: NA; CDR3 protein: CASSLGTTFSSQYF; CDR3 DNA: TGTGCCAGCAGCCTGGGGACTACTTTCTCATCGCAGTATTTT
D gene: TRBD1; V gene: TRBV11-3; J gene: TRBJ2-3; clone size: many; CDR3 protein: CASSLGTGVTDTQYF; CDR3 DNA: TGTGCCAGCAGCTTAGGGACAGGGGTCACAGATACGCAGTATTTT
D gene: NA; V gene: TRBV5-4; J gene: TRBJ2-6; clone size: few; CDR3 protein: CASSPEGGVTGANVLTF; CDR3 DNA: TGTGCCAGCAGCCCCGAGGGGGGGGTAACTGGGGCCAACGTCCTGACTTTC